These 14 T cell receptor beta chains were sequenced from one sample in a study of OX40 agonist ivuxolimab in advanced cancers. Libraries were prepared by immunoSEQ multiplex PCR; TCRdb keeps only in-frame clonotypes and omits some of them. The sample yields over 70,000 clones, 85% to 90% seen once. The source was CD4+ or CD8+ T cells sorted from blood, collected in a trial of the OX40 agonist ivuxolimab. All receptors derive from an adult with an advanced solid tumor such as melanoma, head and neck, liver or kidney cancer.

This chain links TRBV11-3 with TRBJ2-1; the D gene is possibly TRBD2 (5 bases). V shed 5 bases and J shed 4 bases, with 15 bases lying between them. This CDR3 is 15 amino acids long. The germline gives CDR1 SGHNT, CDR2 YENEEA. This CDR3 reads CASSPEQDWYNEQFF. The CDR3 bases are TGTGCCAGCAGCCCAGAGCAGGACTGGTACAATGAGCAGTTCTTC.

J is TRBJ2-5 and V is TRBV7-9; 9 bases fit TRBD2. Germline trimming cut 5 bases from V and 4 bases from J; bases unmatched to any gene: 5. The CDR3 is 14 residues long. The germline V gene has CDR1 SEHNR and CDR2 FQNEAQ (reference sequence). CDR3 in DNA: TGTGCCAGCAGCGATAGCGGGAGTTTAGAGACCCAGTACTTC. Residues: CASSDSGSLETQYF.

The J gene is TRBJ2-7, the V gene TRBV2; 8 bases match TRBD2. CDR1 and CDR2 from the germline V gene are SNHLY and FYNNEI. After removal of 5 bases from V and 2 bases from J, the junction contained 5 bases not matched to a gene. This CDR3 has 14 residues. CDR3 in DNA: TGTGCCAGCAGTCGATCGGGACTAGCCTACGAGCAGTACTTC. The encoded protein is CASSRSGLAYEQYF.

J is TRBJ2-4 and V is TRBV18, with D hard to call. Trimming pared 0 bases from V and 0 bases from J, leaving 6 bases between. CDR1 and CDR2 (germline): KGHSH, LQKENI. This CDR3 comprises 15 residues. CDR3 in DNA: TGTGCCAGCTCACCACCTAACCTAGCCAAAAACATTCAGTACTTC. Amino acids: CASSPPNLAKNIQYF.

The genes are TRBV30 and TRBJ2-3; D may match TRBD1 or TRBD2 (5 bases each). The CDR3 contains 15 residues. Germline V gives CDR1 GTSNPN, CDR2 SVGIG (reference sequence). The V end lost 1 base, the J end lost 0 bases, and 11 bases lay between the germline ends. The CDR3 sequence: CAWSDGTMSTDTQYF. The CDR3 DNA follows: TGTGCCTGGAGTGACGGGACCATGAGCACAGATACGCAGTATTTT.

The chain employs TRBV6-6 and TRBJ2-3; 7 nucleotides line up with TRBD2. The V segment lost 2 bases and the J segment 0 bases; nucleotides outside the gene matches: 2. Germline-derived CDR1 and CDR2 are MNHNY and SVGAGI (reference sequence). This CDR3 has 15 amino acids. DNA for the CDR3: TGTGCCAGCAGTTACACGGGACTAAGCACAGATACGCAGTATTTT. This codes for CASSYTGLSTDTQYF.

J is TRBJ2-7 and V is TRBV6-1, with unresolved D. Trimming removed 0 bases at V and 3 bases at J, with 9 bases between. The V gene's germline CDR1 is MNHNS and CDR2 SASEGT. The CDR3 consists of 14 residues. The CDR3 region has the DNA TGTGCCAGCAGTGAAGCTGGGCGGCACTACGAGCAGTACTTC. This translates into CASSEAGRHYEQYF.

The chain has TRBV30 and TRBJ2-7, with TRBD2 matching 11 bases. The CDR3 spans 14 residues. Germline loops: CDR1 GTSNPN, CDR2 SVGIG (reference sequence). Trimming took 2 bases from V and 4 from J; bases not matched to a gene: 4. The CDR3: CAWSPGLADYEQYF. The DNA for the CDR3 is TGTGCCTGGAGTCCGGGACTAGCGGATTACGAGCAGTACTTC. The variable domain in full, with the rest retrieved from reference TRBV30 and TRBJ2-7, is SQTIHQWPATLVQPVGSPLSLECTVEGTSNPNLYWYRQAAGRGLQLLFYSVGIGQISSEVPQNLSASRPQDRQFILSSKKLLLSDSGFYLCAWSPGLADYEQYFGPGTRLTVT.

CDR3 coding DNA: TGTGCCACCAGGACTTCAGGATCAGATACGCAGTATTTT. It codes for CATRTSGSDTQYF. The chain joins TRBV27 to TRBJ2-3, with a possible D match to TRBD2 (5 bases). The V gene lost 10 bases and the J gene lost 4 bases, with 15 bases spanning the gap. Germline lookup yields CDR1 MNHEY and CDR2 SMNVEV (reference sequence). There are 13 residues in the CDR3.

The chain carries TRBV29-1 and TRBJ2-5; 9 positions match TRBD1. TRBJ2-7 explains the end of the DNA better; the J call may be wrong. Germline V CDR1 and CDR2: SQVTM, ANQGSEA. The CDR3 has 14 residues. The CDR3 DNA follows: TGCAGCGTCTGGGGTGACAGGGGGTCGAACGAGCAGTACTTC. Amino acid sequence: CSVWGDRGSNEQYF.

The chain links TRBV30 to TRBJ2-1; no definite D call. Trimming stripped 8 bases from V and 10 bases from J, with 18 bases between. The germline CDR1 and CDR2 sequences are GTSNPN and SVGIG (reference sequence). The CDR3 length is 12 residues. The CDR3 sequence is CATSLIGNEQFF. CDR3 sequence (DNA): TGTGCCACCAGCCTGATAGGTAACGAGCAGTTCTTC.

The chain couples TRBV7-8 to TRBJ2-1, with D possibly matching TRBD1 (6 bases). Looked up from germline, CDR1 is SGHVS and CDR2 is FQNEAQ. Trimming removed 5 bases at V and 9 bases at J, with 23 bases between. The CDR3 runs to 16 residues. The CDR3, as DNA: TGTGCCAGCAGCGCAGGCGCTGCGGGCTTAGGGGGTGAGCAGTTCTTC. Its translation: CASSAGAAGLGGEQFF.

The J gene is TRBJ2-5, the V gene TRBV27, with 7 bases aligning to TRBD1. The V segment lost 5 bases and the J segment 6 bases; nucleotides outside the gene matches: 12. Germline-derived CDR1 and CDR2 are MNHEY and SMNVEV (reference sequence). This CDR3 spans 15 amino acids. CDR3 bases: TGTGCCAGCAGTACGTCCTCCGACAGGGAAAAGACCCAGTACTTC. It is translated as CASSTSSDREKTQYF.

This clone was recorded only once. This sequence joins TRBV5-1 and TRBJ2-5; 10 nucleotides agree with TRBD2. From germline, CDR1 is SGHRS and CDR2 YFSETQ. This CDR3 region has 16 residues. The V and J ends lost 3 bases and 1 base, in that order; junction bases with no gene match: 6. The CDR3 loop is CASSSLAGPAQETQYF. The CDR3 DNA sequence: TGCGCCAGCAGCTCACTAGCGGGGCCAGCCCAAGAGACCCAGTACTTC.